Presented here are 14 T cell receptor beta chains from one specimen sequenced in a study of blood T cell repertoires in COVID-19. Assay: immunoSEQ multiplex PCR; the TCRdb copy retains only in-frame clones and omits some. Of approximately 530,000 clones listed, 85% to 90% are singletons. The sample was peripheral blood. All receptors derive from a woman between 45 and 60 years old with COVID-19, enrolled during active disease.

The chain has TRBV6-1 and TRBJ1-1, with TRBD1 matching 8 bases. Germline V lookup: CDR1 MNHNS, CDR2 SASEGT. The CDR3 contains 15 residues. Germline trimming cut 3 bases from V and 3 bases from J; bases unmatched to any gene: 6. The CDR3 sequence is CASSDQGARDTEAFF. The DNA of the CDR3 is TGTGCCAGCAGTGACCAGGGGGCGCGAGACACTGAAGCTTTCTTT.

The V call is TRBV6-6, the J call TRBJ1-1, with a weak D call TRBD1 (6 bases). The V end lost 6 bases, the J end lost 4 bases, and 18 bases lay between the germline ends. Germline V CDR1 and CDR2: MNHNY, SVGAGI (reference sequence). The CDR3 extends over 15 amino acids. CDR3 amino acids: CASSRKGGPGTEAFF. The CDR3 DNA sequence: TGTGCCAGCAGCCGGAAGGGGGGGCCAGGCACTGAAGCTTTCTTT.

The chain uses TRBV28 and TRBJ1-5; 8 bases are a match to TRBD1. Germline CDR1 is MDHEN and CDR2 is SYDVKM. The CDR3 has 13 amino acids. The ends lost 4 bases at V and 15 bases at J; junction bases unmatched: 11. The CDR3, as DNA: TGTGCCAGCAGTTCCCCGGACAGGGAGAGGCCGCATTTT. It is translated as CASSSPDRERPHF.

The V gene is TRBV19, the J gene TRBJ2-7, with D perhaps TRBD2 (6 bases). The CDR3 consists of 14 residues. The germline V gene encodes CDR1 LNHDA and CDR2 SQIVND (reference sequence). Trimming pared 2 bases from V and 1 base from J, leaving 9 bases between. The DNA of the CDR3 is TGTGCCAGTAGTATACTAGCGCAATCCTACGAGCAGTACTTC. It encodes CASSILAQSYEQYF.

The genes are TRBV6-5 and TRBJ1-1, with D uncertain. CDR1 and CDR2 (germline): MNHEY, SVGAGI. The CDR3 sequence is 16 residues long. Trimming removed 3 bases from V and 0 bases from J, with 14 bases in between. In DNA, the CDR3 is TGTGCCAGCAGTTATCGGGAGCTGATTATGAACACTGAAGCTTTCTTT. Its translation: CASSYRELIMNTEAFF.

The chain employs TRBV7-7 and TRBJ2-2, with D maybe TRBD2 (5 bases). V was shortened by 4 bases and J by 6 bases, with 9 bases between the two germline ends. The CDR3 is 13 amino acids. Looked up from germline, CDR1 is SSHAT and CDR2 is FNYEAQ (reference sequence). The CDR3 nucleotides read TGTGCCAGCAGCTCGTCCGGGGCCGGGGAGCTGTTTTTT. This encodes CASSSSGAGELFF.

This chain uses TRBV5-1 with TRBJ2-2, with TRBD1 as a possible D gene (7 bases). Between the trimmed V and J ends, which lost 4 bases and 2 bases, there was a span of 18 bases. Germline values: CDR1 SGHRS, CDR2 YFSETQ. The CDR3 covers 17 residues. CDR3 amino acids: CASSPAGQTLNTGELFF. CDR3 DNA sequence: TGCGCCAGCAGCCCCGCGGGACAGACCTTAAACACCGGGGAGCTGTTTTTT.

Of note for this clone: An end of the junction differs from the germline gene, which may be a read error. The genes are TRBV5-1 and TRBJ1-3, with D maybe TRBD1 (6 bases). Per germline, CDR1 SGHRS and CDR2 YFSETQ. This CDR3 contains 15 residues. The CDR3 is CASSLGAGEPNTIHF. CDR3 in DNA: TGCGCCAGCAGCTTGGGGGCAGGGGAACCAAACACCATACATTTT.

The chain carries TRBV19 and TRBJ2-1; 11 bases agree with TRBD2. V was pared by 6 bases and J by 5 bases, with 6 bases of the junction left unmatched. Per the germline V gene, CDR1 is LNHDA and CDR2 is SQIVND (reference sequence). The CDR3 is made up of 15 amino acids. CDR3 DNA sequence: TGTGCCAGTAGATTAGCGGGGGGGCCACACAATGAGCAGTTCTTC. It codes for CASRLAGGPHNEQFF.

The chain links TRBV11-2 to TRBJ2-1, with 12 bases lining up with TRBD2. Germline V gives CDR1 SGHAT, CDR2 FQNNGV. The CDR3 length is 15 residues. V lost 1 base, J lost 8 bases, and 3 bases stayed unmatched. CDR3 sequence: CASSLAWTSGDEQFF. CDR3 DNA sequence: TGTGCCAGCAGCTTAGCTTGGACTAGCGGGGATGAGCAGTTCTTC.

V usage is TRBV10-3 and J usage is TRBJ1-2; no clear D gene. Germline V lookup: CDR1 ENHRY, CDR2 SYGVKD. The ends were cut back, 8 bases at V and 4 bases at J, with 11 bases in the middle. This CDR3 region has 12 residues. Here the CDR3 reads CAIAGEGYGYTF. The DNA of the CDR3 is TGTGCCATCGCTGGGGAGGGCTATGGCTACACCTTC.

The V and J genes are TRBV5-4 and TRBJ2-2; a possible D gene is TRBD1 (7 bases). Germline CDR1 SGHNT, CDR2 YYREEE (reference sequence). Trimming removed 4 bases at V and 4 bases at J, with 14 bases between. The length of the CDR3 is 15 residues. The CDR3 DNA reads TGTGCCAGCAGCCCTAACAGGGGAGGCACCGGGGAGCTGTTTTTT. Its translation: CASSPNRGGTGELFF.

This rearrangement joins TRBV12-2 to TRBJ2-7; the table's D call, TRBD2, has no DNA check behind it. TRBV12-2 has pseudogene status. The CDR3 length is 17 residues. CDR3 sequence reads: CASRLGRRVREGYEQYF. The CDR3 DNA is TGTGCAAGTCGCTTAGGACGTAGAGTCAGGGAGGGATACGAGCAGTACTTC.

The V gene is TRBV11-2, the J gene TRBJ2-3; D not certain. Germline CDR1 reads SGHAT; CDR2 reads FQNNGV. V lost 5 bases and J lost 3, with 12 bases in between. The CDR3 loop spans 14 amino acids. CDR3: CASSLYTVTDTQYF. CDR3 nucleotides: TGTGCCAGCAGCCTCTATACTGTAACAGATACGCAGTATTTT.